This TCR beta chain was sequenced for a study of radiation and T cells in renal cell carcinoma. Findings of the study overall: Dominant CDR3 motifs occupied more repertoire in irradiated than control tumors.

With 6 bases removed from V and 2 bases from J, the gap between germline ends came to 14 bases. The CDR3 extends over 15 amino acids. Germline V gene lookup returns CDR1 SEHNR and CDR2 FQNEAQ (reference sequence). Comments on this clone: Its cognate antigen is unknown.

TCRdb's copy holds only in-frame clones and misses some; the assay was immunoSEQ multiplex PCR. Counted here are approximately 14,000 clones, 55% to 70% occurring once; the ten biggest clones make up roughly a quarter. Treatment of the sample: 15 Gy SBRT to primary tumor, nephrectomy 4 weeks later. The clonotype was recovered from a woman in her 70s with renal cell carcinoma. V gene TRBV7-9 combines with J gene TRBJ1-5, with a possible D match to TRBD1 (6 bases). Material: tumor tissue, obtained from a patient whose treatment included radiotherapy and nephrectomy. The CDR3 coding sequence is TGTGCCAGCAGTCGAACAGGGATGGGCAATCAGCCCCAGCATTTT. It codes for CASSRTGMGNQPQHF.